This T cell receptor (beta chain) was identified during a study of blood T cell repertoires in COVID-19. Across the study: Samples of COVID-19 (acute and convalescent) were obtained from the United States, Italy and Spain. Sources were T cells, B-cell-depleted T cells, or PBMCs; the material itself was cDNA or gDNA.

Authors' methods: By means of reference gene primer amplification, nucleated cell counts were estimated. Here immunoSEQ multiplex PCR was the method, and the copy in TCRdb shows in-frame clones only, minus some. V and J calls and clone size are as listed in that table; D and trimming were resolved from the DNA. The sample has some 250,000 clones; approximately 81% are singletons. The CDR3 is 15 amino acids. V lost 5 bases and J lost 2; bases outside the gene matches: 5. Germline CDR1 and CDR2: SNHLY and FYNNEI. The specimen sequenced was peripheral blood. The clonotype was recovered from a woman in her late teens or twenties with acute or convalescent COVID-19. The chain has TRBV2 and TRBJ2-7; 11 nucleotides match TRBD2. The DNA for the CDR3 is TGTGCCAGCAGTTCGGGACTAGCGGCGGCCTACGAGCAGTACTTC. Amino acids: CASSSGLAAAYEQYF.